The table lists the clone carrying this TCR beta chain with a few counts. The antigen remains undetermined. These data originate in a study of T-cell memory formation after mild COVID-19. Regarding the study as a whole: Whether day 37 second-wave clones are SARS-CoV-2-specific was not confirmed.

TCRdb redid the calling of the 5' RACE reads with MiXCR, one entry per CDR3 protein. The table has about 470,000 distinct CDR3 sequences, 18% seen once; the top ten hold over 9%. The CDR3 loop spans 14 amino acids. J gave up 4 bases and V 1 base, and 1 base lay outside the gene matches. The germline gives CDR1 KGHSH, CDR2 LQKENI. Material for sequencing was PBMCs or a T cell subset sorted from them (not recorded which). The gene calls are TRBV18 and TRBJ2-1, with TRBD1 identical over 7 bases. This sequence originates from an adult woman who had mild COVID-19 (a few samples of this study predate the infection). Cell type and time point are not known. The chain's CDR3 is CASSPRQGYNEQFF. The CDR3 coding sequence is TGTGCCAGCTCACCACGACAGGGATACAATGAGCAGTTCTTC.